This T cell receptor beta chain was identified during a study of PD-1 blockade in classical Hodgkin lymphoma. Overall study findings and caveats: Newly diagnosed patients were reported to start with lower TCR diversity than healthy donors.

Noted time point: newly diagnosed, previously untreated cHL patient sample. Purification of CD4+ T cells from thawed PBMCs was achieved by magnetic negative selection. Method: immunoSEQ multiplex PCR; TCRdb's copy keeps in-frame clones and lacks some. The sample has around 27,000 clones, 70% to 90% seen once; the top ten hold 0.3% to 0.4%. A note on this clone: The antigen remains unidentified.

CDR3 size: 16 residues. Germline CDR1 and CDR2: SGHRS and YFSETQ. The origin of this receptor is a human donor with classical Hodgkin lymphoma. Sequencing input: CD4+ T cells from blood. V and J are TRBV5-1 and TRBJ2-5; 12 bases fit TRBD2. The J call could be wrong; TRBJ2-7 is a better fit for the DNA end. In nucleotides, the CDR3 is TGCGCCAGCAGCGCAGGACTAGCGGGAATCTCGTACGAGCAGTACTTC. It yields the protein CASSAGLAGISYEQYF.